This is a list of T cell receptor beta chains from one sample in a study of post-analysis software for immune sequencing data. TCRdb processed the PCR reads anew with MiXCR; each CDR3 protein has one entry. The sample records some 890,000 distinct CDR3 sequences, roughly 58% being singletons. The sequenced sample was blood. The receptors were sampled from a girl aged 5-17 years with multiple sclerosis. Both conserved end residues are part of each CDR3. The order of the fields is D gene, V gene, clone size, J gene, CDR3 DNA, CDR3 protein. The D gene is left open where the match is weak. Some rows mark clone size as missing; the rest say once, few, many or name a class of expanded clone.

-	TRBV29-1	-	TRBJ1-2	TGCAGCGCCGAGGGGCCAGGATCTAACTATGGCTACACCTTC	CSAEGPGSNYGYTF
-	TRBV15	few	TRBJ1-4	TGTGCCACCAGCAGAGGGGGGACGGATGAAAAACTGTTTTTT	CATSRGGTDEKLFF
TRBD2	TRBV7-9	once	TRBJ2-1	TGTGCCAGCAGCTCCCGGGGGACTAGCGTTACTGAGCAGTTCTTC	CASSSRGTSVTEQFF
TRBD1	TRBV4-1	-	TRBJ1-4	TGCGCCAGCAGCCAGGGACAGGGGCCCTCCTTGAAATTAGGACTGTTTTTT	CASSQGQGPSLKLGLFF
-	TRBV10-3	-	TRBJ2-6	TGTGCCATCAGTGCTAACAGGGAAGCGAGCTCTGGGGCCAACGTCCTGACTTTC	CAISANREASSGANVLTF
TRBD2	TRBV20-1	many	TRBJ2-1	TGCAGTGCTACGTCGTCGAGCGGGGGGGACTACAATGAGCAGTTCTTC	CSATSSSGGDYNEQFF
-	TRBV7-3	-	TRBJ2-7	TGTGCCAGCAGACAGAACGGCGAGGGCGAGCAGTACTTC	CASRQNGEGEQYF
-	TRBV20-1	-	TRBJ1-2	TGCAGTGCTAGATCCCTCCCGGACTATGGCTACACCTTC	CSARSLPDYGYTF
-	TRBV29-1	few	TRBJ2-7	TGCAGCGTTGAAGGTGAAGGTAGCGTCGAGCAGTACTTC	CSVEGEGSVEQYF
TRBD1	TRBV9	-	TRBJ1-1	TGTGCCAGCAGCGTAACAGGGGGAAACACTGAAGCTTTCTTT	CASSVTGGNTEAFF
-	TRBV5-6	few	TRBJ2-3	TGTGCCAGCAGCATGTTGCCTAGCGATCGCACAGATACGCAGTATTTT	CASSMLPSDRTDTQYF
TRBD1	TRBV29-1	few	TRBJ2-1	TGCAGCGTTGAAGGAAGGGACAGTTCCTACAATGAGCAGTTCTTC	CSVEGRDSSYNEQFF
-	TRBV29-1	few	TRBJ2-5	TGCAGCGCAAGTACGGCCGCTTGGGAGCAGTACTTC	CSASTAAWEQYF
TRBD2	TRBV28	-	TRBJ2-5	TGTGCCAGCAGTTTATTAGTAGGGCTAGCGGAAAATGAGCAGTACTTC	CASSLLVGLAENEQYF
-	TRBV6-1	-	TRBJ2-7	TGTGCCAGCAGTGAATCGGTCAGATCCTACGAGCAGTACTTC	CASSESVRSYEQYF
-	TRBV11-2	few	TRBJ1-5	TGTGCCAGCAGCTTATCAAATGGTCAGCCCCAGCATTTT	CASSLSNGQPQHF
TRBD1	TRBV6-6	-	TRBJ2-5	TGTGCCAGCATTACAACCGGGACAGGTGGAGAGACCCAGTACTTC	CASITTGTGGETQYF
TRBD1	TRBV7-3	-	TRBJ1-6	TGTGCCAGCAGCTTAACGGGACAGGGAGGGGGTGGTTCACCCCTCCACTTT	CASSLTGQGGGGSPLHF
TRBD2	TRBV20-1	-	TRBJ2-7	TGCAGTGCTAGCCGCCCGGGACTAGCGGGTCCTTCGTGGGACGAGCAGTACTTC	CSASRPGLAGPSWDEQYF
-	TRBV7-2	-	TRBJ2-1	TGTGCCAGCAGCTCGGACAGCAGCTCCTACAATGAGCAGTTCTTC	CASSSDSSSYNEQFF
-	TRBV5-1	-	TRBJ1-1	TGCGCCAGCAGCTTGCATTCGGGTGAAGCTTTCTTT	CASSLHSGEAFF
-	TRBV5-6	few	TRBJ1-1	TGTGCCAGCAGAAGATATATGAACACTGAAGCTTTCTTT	CASRRYMNTEAFF
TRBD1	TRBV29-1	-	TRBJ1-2	TGCAGCGTCGCCCAGGACAGGTTCTATGGCTACACCTTC	CSVAQDRFYGYTF
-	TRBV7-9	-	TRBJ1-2	TGTGCCAGCAGCCGGGCCGGAGGAAGGGATGGCTACACCTTC	CASSRAGGRDGYTF
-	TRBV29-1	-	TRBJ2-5	TGCAGCGTTCGTGAGAGGGCGCGACGGGAGACCCAGTACTTC	CSVRERARRETQYF
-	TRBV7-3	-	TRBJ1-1	TGTGCCAGCAACTTCAACAGGAACACTGAAGCTTTCTTT	CASNFNRNTEAFF
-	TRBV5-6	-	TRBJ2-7	TGTGCCAACAGCCTCATACGCTCCTACGAGCAGTACTTC	CANSLIRSYEQYF